This TCR beta chain was identified in a study of T cells in Graves' hyperthyroidism and ophthalmopathy. This clonotype was seen more than once but under ten times. TCR beta CDR3 region amplification was performed from RNA transcripts. A set of HTBI primers served as the primers for a first-round RT-PCR of the TCR CDR3. TCRdb reanalysed the multiplex PCR reads using MiXCR and keeps one entry per CDR3 protein. The sample yields about 560,000 distinct CDR3 sequences, 15% to 20% seen once. The authors deemed Graves' hyperthyroidism stable absent ophthalmopathy progression within 18 months. Sequencing input: blood. The sequence derives from a woman under 30 with Graves' hyperthyroidism.

CDR3 amino acids: CASSRERATTNEKLFF. CDR3 bases: TGCGCCAGCAGCCGAGAGAGGGCTACAACTAATGAAAAACTGTTTTTT. The chain recombines TRBV4-3 with TRBJ1-4; D call uncertain. Germline loops: CDR1 LGHNA, CDR2 YSLEER. The CDR3 totals 16 residues. V dropped 4 bases and J dropped 0 bases, with 12 bases sitting between them.